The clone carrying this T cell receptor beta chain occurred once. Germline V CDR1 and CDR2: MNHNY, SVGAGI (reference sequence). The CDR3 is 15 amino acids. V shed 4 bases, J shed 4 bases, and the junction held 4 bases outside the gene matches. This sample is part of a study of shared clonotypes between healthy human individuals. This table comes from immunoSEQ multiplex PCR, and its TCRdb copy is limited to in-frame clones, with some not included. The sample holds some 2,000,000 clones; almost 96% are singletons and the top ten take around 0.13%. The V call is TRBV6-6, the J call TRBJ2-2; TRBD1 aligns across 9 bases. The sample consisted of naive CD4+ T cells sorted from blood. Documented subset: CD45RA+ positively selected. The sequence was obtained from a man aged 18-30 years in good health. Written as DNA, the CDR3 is TGTGCCAGCAGTTTCCTGACAGGGGGCACCGGGGAGCTGTTTTTT. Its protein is CASSFLTGGTGELFF.